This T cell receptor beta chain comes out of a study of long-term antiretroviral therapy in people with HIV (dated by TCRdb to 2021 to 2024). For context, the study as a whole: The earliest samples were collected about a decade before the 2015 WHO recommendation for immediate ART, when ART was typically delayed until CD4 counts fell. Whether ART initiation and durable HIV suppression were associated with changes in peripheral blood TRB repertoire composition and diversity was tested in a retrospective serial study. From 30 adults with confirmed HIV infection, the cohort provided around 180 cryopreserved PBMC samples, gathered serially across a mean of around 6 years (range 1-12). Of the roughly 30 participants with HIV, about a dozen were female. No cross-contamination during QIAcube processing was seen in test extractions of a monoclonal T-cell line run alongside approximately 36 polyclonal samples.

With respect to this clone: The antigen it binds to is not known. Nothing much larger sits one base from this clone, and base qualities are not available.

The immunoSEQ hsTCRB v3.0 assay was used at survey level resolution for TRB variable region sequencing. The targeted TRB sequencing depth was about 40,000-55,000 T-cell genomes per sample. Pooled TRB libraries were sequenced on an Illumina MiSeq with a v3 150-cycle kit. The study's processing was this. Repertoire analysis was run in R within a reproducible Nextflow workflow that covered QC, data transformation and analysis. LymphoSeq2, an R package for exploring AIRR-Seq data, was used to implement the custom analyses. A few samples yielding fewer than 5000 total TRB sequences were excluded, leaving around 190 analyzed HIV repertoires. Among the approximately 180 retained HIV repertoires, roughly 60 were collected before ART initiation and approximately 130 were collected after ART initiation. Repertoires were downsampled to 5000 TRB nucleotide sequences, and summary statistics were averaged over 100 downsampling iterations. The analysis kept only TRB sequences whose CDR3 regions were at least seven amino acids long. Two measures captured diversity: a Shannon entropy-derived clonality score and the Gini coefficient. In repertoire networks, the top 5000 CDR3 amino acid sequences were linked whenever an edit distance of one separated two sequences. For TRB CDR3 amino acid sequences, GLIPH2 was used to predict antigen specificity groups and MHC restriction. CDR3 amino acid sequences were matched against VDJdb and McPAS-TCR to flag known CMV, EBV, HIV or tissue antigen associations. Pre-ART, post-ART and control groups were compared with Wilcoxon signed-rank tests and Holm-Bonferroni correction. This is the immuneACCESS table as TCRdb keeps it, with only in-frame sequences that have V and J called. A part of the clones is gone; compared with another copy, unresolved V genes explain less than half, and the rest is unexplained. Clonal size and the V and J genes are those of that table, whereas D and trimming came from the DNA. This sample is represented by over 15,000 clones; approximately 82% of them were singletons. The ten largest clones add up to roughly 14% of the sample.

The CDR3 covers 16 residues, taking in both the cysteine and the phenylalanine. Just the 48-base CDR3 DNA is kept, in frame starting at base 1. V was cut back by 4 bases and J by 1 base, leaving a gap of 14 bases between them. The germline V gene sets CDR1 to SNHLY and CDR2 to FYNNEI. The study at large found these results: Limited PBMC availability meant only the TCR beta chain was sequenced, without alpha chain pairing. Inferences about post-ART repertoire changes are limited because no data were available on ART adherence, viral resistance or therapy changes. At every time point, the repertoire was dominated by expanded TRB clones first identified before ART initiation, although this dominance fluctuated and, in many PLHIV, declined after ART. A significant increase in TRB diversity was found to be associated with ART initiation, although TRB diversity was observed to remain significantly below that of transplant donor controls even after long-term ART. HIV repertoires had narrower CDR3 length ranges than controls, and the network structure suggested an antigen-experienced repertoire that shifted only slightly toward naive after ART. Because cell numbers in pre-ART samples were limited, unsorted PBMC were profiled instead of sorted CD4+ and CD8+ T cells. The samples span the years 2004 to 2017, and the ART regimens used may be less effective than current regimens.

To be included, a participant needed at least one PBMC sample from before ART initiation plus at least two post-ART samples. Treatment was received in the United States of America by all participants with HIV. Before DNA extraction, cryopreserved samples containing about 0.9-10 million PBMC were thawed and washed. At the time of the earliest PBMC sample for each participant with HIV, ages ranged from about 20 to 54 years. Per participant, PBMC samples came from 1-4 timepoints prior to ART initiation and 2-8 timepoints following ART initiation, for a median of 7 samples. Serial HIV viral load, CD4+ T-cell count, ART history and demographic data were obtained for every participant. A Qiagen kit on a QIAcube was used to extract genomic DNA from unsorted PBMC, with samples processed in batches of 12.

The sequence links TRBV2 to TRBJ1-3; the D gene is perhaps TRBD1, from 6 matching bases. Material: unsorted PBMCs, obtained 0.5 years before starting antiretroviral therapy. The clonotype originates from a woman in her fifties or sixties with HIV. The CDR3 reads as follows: CASSANRDYSGNTIYF. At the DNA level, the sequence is TGTGCCAGCAGTGCGAACAGGGATTATTCTGGAAACACCATATATTTT.